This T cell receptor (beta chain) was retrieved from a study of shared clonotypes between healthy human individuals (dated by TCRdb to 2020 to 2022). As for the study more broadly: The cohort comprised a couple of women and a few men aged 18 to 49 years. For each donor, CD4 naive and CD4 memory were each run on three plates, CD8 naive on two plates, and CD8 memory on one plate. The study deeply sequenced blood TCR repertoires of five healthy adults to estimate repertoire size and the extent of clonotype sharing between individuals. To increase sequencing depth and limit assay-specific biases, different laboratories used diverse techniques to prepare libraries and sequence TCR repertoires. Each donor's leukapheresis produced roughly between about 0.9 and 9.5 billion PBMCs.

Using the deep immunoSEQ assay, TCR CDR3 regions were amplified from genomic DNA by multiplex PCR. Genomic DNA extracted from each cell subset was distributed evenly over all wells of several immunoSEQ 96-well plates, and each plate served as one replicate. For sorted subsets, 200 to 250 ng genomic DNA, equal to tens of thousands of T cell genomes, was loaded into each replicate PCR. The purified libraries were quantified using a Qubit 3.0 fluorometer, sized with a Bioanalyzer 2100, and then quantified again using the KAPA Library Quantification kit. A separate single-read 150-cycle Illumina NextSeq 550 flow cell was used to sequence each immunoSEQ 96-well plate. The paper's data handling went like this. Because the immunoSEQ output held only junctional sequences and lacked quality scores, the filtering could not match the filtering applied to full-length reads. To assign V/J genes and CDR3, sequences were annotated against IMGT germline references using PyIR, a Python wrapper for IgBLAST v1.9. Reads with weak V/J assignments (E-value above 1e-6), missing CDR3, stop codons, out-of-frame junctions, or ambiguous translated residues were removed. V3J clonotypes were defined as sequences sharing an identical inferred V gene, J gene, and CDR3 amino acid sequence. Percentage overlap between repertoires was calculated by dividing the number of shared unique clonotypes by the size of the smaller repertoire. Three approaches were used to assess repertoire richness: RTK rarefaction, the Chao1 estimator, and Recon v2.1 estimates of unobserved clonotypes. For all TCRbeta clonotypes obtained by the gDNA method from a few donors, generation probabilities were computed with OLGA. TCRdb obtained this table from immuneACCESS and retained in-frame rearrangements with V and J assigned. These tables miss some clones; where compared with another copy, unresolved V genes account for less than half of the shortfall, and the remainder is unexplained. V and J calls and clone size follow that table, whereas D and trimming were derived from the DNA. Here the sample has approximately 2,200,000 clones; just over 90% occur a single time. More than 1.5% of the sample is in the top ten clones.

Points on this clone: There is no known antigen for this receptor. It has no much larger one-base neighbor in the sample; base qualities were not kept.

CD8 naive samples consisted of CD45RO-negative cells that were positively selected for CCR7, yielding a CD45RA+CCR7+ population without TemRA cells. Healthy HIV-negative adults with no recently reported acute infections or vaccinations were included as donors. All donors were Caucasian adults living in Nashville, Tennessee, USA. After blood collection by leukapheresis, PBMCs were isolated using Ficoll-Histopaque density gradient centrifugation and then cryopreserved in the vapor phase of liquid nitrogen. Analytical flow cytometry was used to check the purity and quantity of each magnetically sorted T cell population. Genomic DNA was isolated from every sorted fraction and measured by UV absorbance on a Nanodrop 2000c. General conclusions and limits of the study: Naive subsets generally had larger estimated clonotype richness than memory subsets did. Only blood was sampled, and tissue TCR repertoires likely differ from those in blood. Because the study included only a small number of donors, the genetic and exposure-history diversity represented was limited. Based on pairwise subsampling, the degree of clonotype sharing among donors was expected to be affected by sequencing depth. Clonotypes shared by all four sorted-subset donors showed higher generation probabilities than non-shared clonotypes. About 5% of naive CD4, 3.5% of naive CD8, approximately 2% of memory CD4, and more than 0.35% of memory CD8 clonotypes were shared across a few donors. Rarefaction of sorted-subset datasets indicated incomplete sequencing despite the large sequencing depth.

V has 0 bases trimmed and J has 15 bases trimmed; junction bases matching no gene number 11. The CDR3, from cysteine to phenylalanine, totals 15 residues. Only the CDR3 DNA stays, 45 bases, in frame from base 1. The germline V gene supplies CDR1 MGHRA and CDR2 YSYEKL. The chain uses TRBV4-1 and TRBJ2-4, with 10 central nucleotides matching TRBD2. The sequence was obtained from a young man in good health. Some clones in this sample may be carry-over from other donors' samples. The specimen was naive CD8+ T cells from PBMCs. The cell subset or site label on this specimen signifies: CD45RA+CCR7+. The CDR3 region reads CASSQDTLAGVRGYF. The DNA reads TGCGCCAGCAGCCAAGATACCCTAGCGGGAGTTCGAGGGTACTTC.